These 23 T cell receptor beta chains were sequenced from one sample in a study of OX40 agonist ivuxolimab in advanced cancers. The method was immunoSEQ multiplex PCR; TCRdb's version includes in-frame clones alone and lacks a portion of them. Of 35,000 to 45,000 clones detected, around 93% appear once; the ten largest clones hold around 28%. The source was CD4+ or CD8+ T cells sorted from blood, collected in a trial of the OX40 agonist ivuxolimab. Every receptor here comes from an adult with an advanced solid tumor such as melanoma, head and neck, liver or kidney cancer.

V is TRBV4-1 and J is TRBJ2-2; 7 positions agree with TRBD2. The germline V gene encodes CDR1 MGHRA and CDR2 YSYEKL. Trimming cost V 4 bases and J 5 bases; bases outside gene matches: 7. This CDR3 has 15 amino acids. In DNA form, the CDR3 reads TGCGCCAGCAGCCGAAGCGGGACCAGAACCGGGGAGCTGTTTTTT. Its protein product is CASSRSGTRTGELFF.

The rearrangement uses TRBV7-3 and TRBJ1-1; possible D gene TRBD1, 6 bases. The germline V gene has CDR1 SGHTA and CDR2 FQGTGA. CDR3 length: 15 amino acids. V lost 2 bases, J lost 3 bases, and 13 bases lay in between. CDR3 loop: CASSLGIGGYTEAFF. The CDR3 DNA sequence: TGTGCCAGCAGCTTAGGTATAGGGGGGTACACTGAAGCTTTCTTT. The whole variable domain, filled in from reference TRBV7-3 and TRBJ1-1, reads GAGVSQTPSNKVTEKGKYVELRCDPISGHTALYWYRQSLGQGPEFLIYFQGTGAADDSGLPNDRFFAVRPEGSVSTLKIQRTERGDSAVYLCASSLGIGGYTEAFFGQGTRLTVV.

The chain couples TRBV7-8 to TRBJ1-1; 8 bases agree with TRBD1. The CDR3 is 16 amino acids. J was trimmed by 0 bases and V by 2 bases; bases with no gene match: 5. In germline, CDR1 is SGHVS, CDR2 FQNEAQ. The CDR3 nucleotides are TGTGCCAGCAGCTTAACAGGGGGGATCATGAACACTGAAGCTTTCTTT. Its protein is CASSLTGGIMNTEAFF.

This chain links TRBV27 with TRBJ1-1; D may be TRBD1 (6 bases). Germline V lookup: CDR1 MNHEY, CDR2 SMNVEV (reference sequence). V gave up 6 bases and J gave up 3 bases, with 14 bases separating them. The CDR3 covers 14 residues. In DNA, the CDR3 is TGTGCCAGCAGCCAACAGGGACCACACACTGAAGCTTTCTTT. Protein sequence: CASSQQGPHTEAFF.

The rearrangement uses TRBV19 and TRBJ2-1; 10 bases are a match to TRBD2. Germline V gives CDR1 LNHDA, CDR2 SQIVND (reference sequence). V was clipped by 5 bases and J by 4 bases; unmatched bases: 8. This CDR3 spans 16 amino acids. The CDR3 reads CASSARTSGAYNEQFF. CDR3 nucleotides: TGTGCCAGTAGTGCCAGGACTAGCGGAGCATACAATGAGCAGTTCTTC. The full variable domain, rest sourced from reference TRBV19 and TRBJ2-1, is DGGITQSPKYLFRKEGQNVTLSCEQNLNHDAMYWYRQDPGQGLRLIYYSQIVNDFQKGDIAEGYSVSREKKESFPLTVTSAQKNPTAFYLCASSARTSGAYNEQFFGPGTRLTVL.

The chain recombines TRBV7-2 with TRBJ2-5; 10 bases align to TRBD1. CDR1 is SGHTA, CDR2 FQGNSA, per germline. V lost 4 bases and J lost 5; bases outside the gene matches: 7. The CDR3 loop spans 15 amino acids. This chain's CDR3 is CASSSDRGRSETQYF. CDR3 in DNA: TGTGCCAGCAGCTCCGACAGGGGGCGGTCTGAGACCCAGTACTTC. The whole variable domain, remainder taken from reference TRBV7-2 and TRBJ2-5, is GAGVSQSPSNKVTEKGKDVELRCDPISGHTALYWYRQSLGQGLEFLIYFQGNSAPDKSGLPSDRFSAERTGGSVSTLTIQRTQQEDSAVYLCASSSDRGRSETQYFGPGTRLLVL.

CDR3 nucleotide sequence: TGTGCCAGCAGCCCGGGACAGAACATTCAGTACTTC. Translated, it gives CASSPGQNIQYF. The chain carries TRBV7-9 and TRBJ2-4; TRBD1 agrees at 7 bases. The V gene end was trimmed by 5 bases and the J gene end by 7 bases; junction bases not matched to a gene: 2. CDR3 length: 12 residues. The V gene's germline CDR1 is SEHNR and CDR2 FQNEAQ (reference sequence).

This chain connects TRBV11-2 to TRBJ2-3; D not resolved. Trimming removed 5 bases at V and 0 bases at J, with 12 bases between. Germline CDR1 and CDR2: SGHAT and FQNNGV. This CDR3 spans 15 amino acids. CDR3 DNA: TGTGCCAGCAGCCCTGACGGGTCTAGCACAGATACGCAGTATTTT. This translates into CASSPDGSSTDTQYF.

The chain employs TRBV28 and TRBJ1-2, with 8 positions matching TRBD1. The germline gives CDR1 MDHEN, CDR2 SYDVKM. The V and J ends lost 5 bases and 4 bases, in that order; junction bases with no gene match: 3. CDR3 size: 13 residues. As DNA, the CDR3 is TGTGCCAGCAGTCTCGACAGGGGCTATGGCTACACCTTC. This translates into CASSLDRGYGYTF.

The V and J genes are TRBV4-3 and TRBJ2-1; 12 bases agree with TRBD2. CDR1 LGHNA and CDR2 YSLEER come from the germline V gene. The CDR3 is 16 residues long. V shed 5 bases, J shed 4 bases, and the junction held 6 bases outside the gene matches. CDR3 nucleotide sequence: TGCGCCAGCAGCGTTCGGACTAGCGGGGCGTACAATGAGCAGTTCTTC. This codes for CASSVRTSGAYNEQFF.

This chain links TRBV11-2 with TRBJ2-2; D may correspond to TRBD1 or TRBD2 (5 bases each). This CDR3 is built from 15 residues. Germline values: CDR1 SGHAT, CDR2 FQNNGV. The germline V and J ends were trimmed by 0 bases and 3 bases, with 8 bases remaining between them. The CDR3 DNA reads as TGTGCCAGCAGCTTAGAAGTGGGGGACACCGGGGAGCTGTTTTTT. Residues: CASSLEVGDTGELFF.

The gene calls are TRBV6-5 and TRBJ2-1; TRBD1 might be the D (5 bases). V was trimmed by 6 bases and J by 0 bases, leaving 12 bases between them. This CDR3 is 15 amino acids long. The germline V gene has CDR1 MNHEY and CDR2 SVGAGI. In nucleotides, the CDR3 is TGTGCCAGCAGGCGAGACAGTAGCTCCTACAATGAGCAGTTCTTC. The encoded protein is CASRRDSSSYNEQFF.

This sequence joins TRBV5-1 and TRBJ1-1, with TRBD1 as a possible D gene (6 bases). Germline CDR1 is SGHRS and CDR2 is YFSETQ. This CDR3 has 17 residues. Trimming took off 2 bases at V and 2 bases at J, with 19 bases between the two ends. The CDR3 bases are TGCGCCAGCAGCTTACTACCCCGGACAGCTGGAAACACTGAAGCTTTCTTT. Translating it yields CASSLLPRTAGNTEAFF.

The chain is built from TRBV6-5 and TRBJ1-5; tentative D call: TRBD1 (5 bases). This CDR3 comprises 15 residues. CDR1 is MNHEY and CDR2 is SVGAGI in the germline V gene. Deletions cut 4 bases from V and 3 bases from J, with 13 bases between. The CDR3 DNA follows: TGTGCCAGCAGTTCTCTTAACAGGTCCAATCAGCCCCAGCATTTT. Protein: CASSSLNRSNQPQHF.

The chain recombines TRBV19 with TRBJ2-7; a weak D match, TRBD1 (5 bases). Per the germline V gene, CDR1 is LNHDA and CDR2 is SQIVND (reference sequence). Trimming shortened V by 3 bases and J by 4 bases, and 13 bases separated the two germline ends. This CDR3 has 14 amino acids. DNA for the CDR3: TGTGCCAGTAGTATCACAGGAGTATTTTACGAGCAGTACTTC. It specifies CASSITGVFYEQYF.

This clone was seen a few times. The chain links TRBV15 to TRBJ2-1, with D possibly being TRBD2 (6 bases). The CDR3 runs 15 residues. Trimming took off 0 bases at V and 3 bases at J, with 9 bases between the two ends. CDR1 is LNHNV and CDR2 is YYDKDF in the germline V gene (reference sequence). CDR3 amino acids: CATSRETGDYNEQFF. CDR3 DNA: TGTGCCACCAGCAGAGAGACGGGAGACTACAATGAGCAGTTCTTC.

This clone has a handful of counts. The chain links TRBV19 to TRBJ1-2; D is unclear. CDR1 is LNHDA and CDR2 is SQIVND in the germline V gene (reference sequence). V lost 9 bases to trimming and J lost 0 bases, with 17 bases between them. This CDR3 is 15 amino acids long. CDR3 loop: CASKKPGPTNYGYTF. CDR3 in DNA: TGTGCCAGCAAGAAACCAGGACCAACTAACTATGGCTACACCTTC.

DNA for the CDR3: TGCGCCACCATGGAAAATTATGAGCAGTTCTTC. This codes for CATMENYEQFF. V and J are TRBV10-2 and TRBJ2-1; the D is unclear. Trimming pared 10 bases from V and 8 bases from J, leaving 12 bases between. Germline V gives CDR1 WSHSY, CDR2 SAAADI. The CDR3 has 11 residues.

The V and J genes are TRBV4-3 and TRBJ2-1, with 7 nucleotides matching TRBD2. The CDR3 has 14 amino acids. Trimming at V came to 4 bases and at J to 4 bases, leaving 4 bases not matched to a gene. Germline CDR1 reads LGHNA; CDR2 reads YSLEER. The CDR3, as DNA: TGCGCCAGCAGCCTGGCGGGGGAGTACAATGAGCAGTTCTTC. Its protein is CASSLAGEYNEQFF.

The J gene is TRBJ2-1, the V gene TRBV19, with 13 bases identical to TRBD2. The ends lost 1 base at V and 2 bases at J; junction bases unmatched: 2. The germline V gene encodes CDR1 LNHDA and CDR2 SQIVND (reference sequence). The CDR3 runs 17 residues. In nucleotides, the CDR3 is TGTGCCAGTAGTATAGGGGGGACTAGCGGGGCCTACAATGAGCAGTTCTTC. Its protein product is CASSIGGTSGAYNEQFF.

The CDR3 region is CASSLGGGLRENNEQFF. Written as DNA, the CDR3 is TGTGCCAGCAGCCTCGGGGGAGGGTTAAGAGAAAACAATGAGCAGTTCTTC. This sequence joins TRBV7-6 and TRBJ2-1; 7 bases agree with TRBD2. The V gene's germline CDR1 is SGHVS and CDR2 FNYEAQ. V shed 5 bases and J 5 bases; nucleotides not matched to a gene: 15. CDR3 length: 17 amino acids.

DNA of the CDR3: TGTGCCAGTGAGCGGGAACGCACAGATACGCAGTATTTT. Residues: CASERERTDTQYF. The chain uses TRBV7-9 and TRBJ2-3; 7 positions match TRBD2. Per the germline V gene, CDR1 is SEHNR and CDR2 is FQNEAQ (reference sequence). The J segment lost 1 base and the V segment lost 9 bases, leaving 4 bases of the junction unmatched. The length of the CDR3 is 13 residues.

The chain is built from TRBV28 and TRBJ2-1, with no clear D. The length of the CDR3 is 15 residues. Trimming took off 10 bases at V and 0 bases at J, with 16 bases between the two ends. CDR1 and CDR2 from the germline V gene are MDHEN and SYDVKM. This chain's CDR3 is CATTLDGNSYNEQFF. CDR3 sequence (DNA): TGTGCCACTACGCTGGACGGAAACTCCTACAATGAGCAGTTCTTC.